The subject of this entry is one T cell receptor beta chain. Its specificity is unknown. V lost 0 bases, J lost 7 bases, and 10 bases stayed unmatched. The V gene's germline CDR1 is SQVTM and CDR2 ANQGSEA. The CDR3 is 16 amino acids. The sample belongs to a study of cytomegalovirus exposure and HLA in healthy donors. Across the whole study: Among about 200 million T cells, an earlier analysis found 117 million unique TCR beta sequences.

PCR employed 60 Vbeta and 13 Jbeta primers. The method was immunoSEQ multiplex PCR; TCRdb's version includes in-frame clones alone and lacks a portion of them. The repertoire consists of some 76,000 clones, with roughly 70% occurring once and the leading ten covering 4.9%. General study points: There was a cluster of highly shared sequence variants that was likely a sequencing artifact. Some TCR beta chains (roughly 160 of them) were listed as cytomegalovirus-associated. In a later analysis, a missense DCLRE1C variant was linked to TCR beta V- and J-gene trimming.

The source material was PBMCs. The chain couples TRBV29-1 to TRBJ1-4, with TRBD1 identical over 8 bases. This clonotype originated in a man aged 55 to 69 in good health and CMV-seropositive. The CDR3 protein is CSVEESGGAWGEKLFF. The CDR3, as DNA: TGCAGCGTTGAAGAATCAGGGGGCGCATGGGGTGAAAAACTGTTTTTT.